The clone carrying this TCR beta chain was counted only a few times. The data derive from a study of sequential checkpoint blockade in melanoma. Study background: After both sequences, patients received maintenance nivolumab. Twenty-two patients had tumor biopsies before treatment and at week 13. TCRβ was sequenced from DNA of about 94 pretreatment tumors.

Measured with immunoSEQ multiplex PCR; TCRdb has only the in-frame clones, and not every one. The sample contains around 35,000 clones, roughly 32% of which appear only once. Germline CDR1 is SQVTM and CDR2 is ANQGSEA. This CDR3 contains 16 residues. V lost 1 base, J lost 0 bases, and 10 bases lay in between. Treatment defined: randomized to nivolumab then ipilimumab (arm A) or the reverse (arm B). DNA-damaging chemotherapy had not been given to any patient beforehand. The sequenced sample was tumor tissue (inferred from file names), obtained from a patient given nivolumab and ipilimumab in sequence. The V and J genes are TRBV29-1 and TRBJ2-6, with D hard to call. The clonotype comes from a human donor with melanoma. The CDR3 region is CSVEGGETSGANVLTF. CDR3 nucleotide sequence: TGCAGCGTTGAAGGAGGAGAGACCTCTGGGGCCAACGTCCTGACTTTC.